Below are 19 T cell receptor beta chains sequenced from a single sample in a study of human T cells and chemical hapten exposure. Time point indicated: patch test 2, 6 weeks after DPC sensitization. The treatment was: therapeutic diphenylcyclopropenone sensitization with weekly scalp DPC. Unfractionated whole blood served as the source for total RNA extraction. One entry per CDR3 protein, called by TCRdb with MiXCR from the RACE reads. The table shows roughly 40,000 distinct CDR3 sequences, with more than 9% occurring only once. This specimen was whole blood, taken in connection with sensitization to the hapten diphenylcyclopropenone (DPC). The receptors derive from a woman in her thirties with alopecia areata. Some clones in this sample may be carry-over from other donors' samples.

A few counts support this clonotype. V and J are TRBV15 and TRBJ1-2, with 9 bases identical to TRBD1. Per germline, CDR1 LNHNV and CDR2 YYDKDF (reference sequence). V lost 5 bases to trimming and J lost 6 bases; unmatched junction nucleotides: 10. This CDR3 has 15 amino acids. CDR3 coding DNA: TGTGCCACCAGCGGCTTACAGGGGGCCTTCAATGGCTACACCTTC. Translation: CATSGLQGAFNGYTF.

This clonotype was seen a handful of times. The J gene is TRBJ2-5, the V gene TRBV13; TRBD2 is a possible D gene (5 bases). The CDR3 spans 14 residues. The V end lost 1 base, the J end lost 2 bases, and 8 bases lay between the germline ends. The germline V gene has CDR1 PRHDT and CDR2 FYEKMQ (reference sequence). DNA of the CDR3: TGTGCCAGCAGCTTAGACCGGAGGCAAGAGACCCAGTACTTC. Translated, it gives CASSLDRRQETQYF.

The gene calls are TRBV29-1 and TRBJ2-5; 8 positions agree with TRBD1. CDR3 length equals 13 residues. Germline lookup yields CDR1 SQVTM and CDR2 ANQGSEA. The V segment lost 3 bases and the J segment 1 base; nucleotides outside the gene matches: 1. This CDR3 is CSVDGQGQETQYF. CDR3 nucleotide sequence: TGCAGCGTTGATGGACAGGGCCAAGAGACCCAGTACTTC.

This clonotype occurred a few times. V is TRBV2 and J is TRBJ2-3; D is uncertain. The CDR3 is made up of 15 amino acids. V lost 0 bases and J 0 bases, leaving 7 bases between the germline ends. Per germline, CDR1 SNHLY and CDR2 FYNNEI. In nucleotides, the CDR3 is TGTGCCAGCAGTGAAGCGCGCGGAAGCACAGATACGCAGTATTTT. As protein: CASSEARGSTDTQYF.

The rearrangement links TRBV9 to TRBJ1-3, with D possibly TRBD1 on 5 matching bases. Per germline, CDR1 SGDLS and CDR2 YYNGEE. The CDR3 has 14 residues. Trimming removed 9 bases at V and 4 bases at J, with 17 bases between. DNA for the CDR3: TGTGCCACCGCTGGGGGGGACGGAGGAAACACCATATATTTT. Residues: CATAGGDGGNTIYF. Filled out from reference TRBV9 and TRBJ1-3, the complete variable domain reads DSGVTQTPKHLITATGQRVTLRCSPRSGDLSVYWYQQSLDQGLQFLIQYYNGEERAKGNILERFSAQQFPDLHSELNLSSLELGDSALYFCATAGGDGGNTIYFGEGSWLTVV.

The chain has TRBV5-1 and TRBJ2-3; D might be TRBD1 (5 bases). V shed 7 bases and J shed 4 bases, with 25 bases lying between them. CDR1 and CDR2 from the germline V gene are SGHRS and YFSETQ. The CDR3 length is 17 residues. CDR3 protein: CASDLKGAGSASDTQYF. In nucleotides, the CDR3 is TGCGCCAGCGACCTCAAAGGGGCAGGCTCTGCATCAGATACGCAGTATTTT.

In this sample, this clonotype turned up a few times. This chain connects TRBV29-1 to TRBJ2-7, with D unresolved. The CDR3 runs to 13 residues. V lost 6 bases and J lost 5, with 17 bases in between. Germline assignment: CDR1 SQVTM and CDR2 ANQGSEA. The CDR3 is CSVRGVGPHEQYF. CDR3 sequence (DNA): TGCAGCGTGAGAGGAGTAGGGCCCCACGAGCAGTACTTC.

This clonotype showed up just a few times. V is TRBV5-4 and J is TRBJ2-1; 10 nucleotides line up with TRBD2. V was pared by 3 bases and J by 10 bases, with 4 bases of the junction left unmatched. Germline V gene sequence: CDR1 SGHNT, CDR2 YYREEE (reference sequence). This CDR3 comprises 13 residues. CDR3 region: CASSSPGLAEQFF. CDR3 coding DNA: TGTGCCAGCAGCTCCCCGGGACTAGCGGAGCAGTTCTTC.

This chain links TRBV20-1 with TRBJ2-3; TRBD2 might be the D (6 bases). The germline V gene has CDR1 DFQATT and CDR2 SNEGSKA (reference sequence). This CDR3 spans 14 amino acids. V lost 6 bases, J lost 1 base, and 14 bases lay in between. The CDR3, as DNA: TGCAGTGCCATTGCTGGCGGGGGCACAGATACGCAGTATTTT. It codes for CSAIAGGGTDTQYF.

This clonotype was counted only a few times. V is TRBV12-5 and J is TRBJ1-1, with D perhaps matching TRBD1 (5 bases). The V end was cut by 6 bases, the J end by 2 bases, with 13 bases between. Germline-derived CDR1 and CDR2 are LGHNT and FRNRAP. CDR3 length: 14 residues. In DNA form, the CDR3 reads TGTGCTAGTGGGGGCCCGACAGAAAACACTGAAGCTTTCTTT. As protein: CASGGPTENTEAFF. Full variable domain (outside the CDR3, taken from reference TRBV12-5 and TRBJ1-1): DARVTQTPRHKVTEMGQEVTMRCQPILGHNTVFWYRQTMMQGLELLAYFRNRAPLDDSGMPKDRFSAEMPDATLATLKIQPSEPRDSAVYFCASGGPTENTEAFFGQGTRLTVV.

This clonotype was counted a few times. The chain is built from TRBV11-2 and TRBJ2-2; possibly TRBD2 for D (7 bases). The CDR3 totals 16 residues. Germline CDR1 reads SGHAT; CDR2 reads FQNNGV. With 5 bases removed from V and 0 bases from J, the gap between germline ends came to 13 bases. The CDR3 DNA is TGTGCCAGCAGCGACGCGGGGGCCGCGAACACCGGGGAGCTGTTTTTT. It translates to CASSDAGAANTGELFF. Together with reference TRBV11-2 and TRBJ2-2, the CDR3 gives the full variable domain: EAGVAQSPRYKIIEKRQSVAFWCNPISGHATLYWYQQILGQGPKLLIQFQNNGVVDDSQLPKDRFSAERLKGVDSTLKIQPAKLEDSAVYLCASSDAGAANTGELFFGEGSRLTVL.

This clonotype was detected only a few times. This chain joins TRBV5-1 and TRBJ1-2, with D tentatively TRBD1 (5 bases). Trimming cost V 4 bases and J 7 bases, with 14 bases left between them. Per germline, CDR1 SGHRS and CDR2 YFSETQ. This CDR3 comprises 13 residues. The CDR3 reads CASSEDGASGYTF. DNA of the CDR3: TGCGCCAGCAGCGAGGACGGGGCGAGTGGCTACACCTTC. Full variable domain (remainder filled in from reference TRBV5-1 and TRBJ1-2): KAGVTQTPRYLIKTRGQQVTLSCSPISGHRSVSWYQQTPGQGLQFLFEYFSETQRNKGNFPGRFSGRQFSNSRSEMNVSTLELGDSALYLCASSEDGASGYTFGSGTRLTVV.

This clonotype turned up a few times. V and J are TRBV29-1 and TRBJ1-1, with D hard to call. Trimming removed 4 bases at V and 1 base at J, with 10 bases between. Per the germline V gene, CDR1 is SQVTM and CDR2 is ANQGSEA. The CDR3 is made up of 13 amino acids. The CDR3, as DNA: TGCAGCGTTGTCCGGACGGAGAACACTGAAGCTTTCTTT. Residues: CSVVRTENTEAFF.

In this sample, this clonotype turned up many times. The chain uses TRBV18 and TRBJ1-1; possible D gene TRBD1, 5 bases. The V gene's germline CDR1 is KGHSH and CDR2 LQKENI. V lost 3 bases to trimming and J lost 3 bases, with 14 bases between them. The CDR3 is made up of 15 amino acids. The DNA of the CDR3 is TGTGCCAGCTCACCCTGGGGCAGGCAGGACACTGAAGCTTTCTTT. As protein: CASSPWGRQDTEAFF.

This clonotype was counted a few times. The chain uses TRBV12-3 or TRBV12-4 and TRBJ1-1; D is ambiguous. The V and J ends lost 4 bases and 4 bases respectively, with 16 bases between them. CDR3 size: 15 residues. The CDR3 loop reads CASSSQSLRGTEAFF. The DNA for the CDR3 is TGTGCCAGCAGTTCTCAGAGCTTACGAGGCACTGAAGCTTTCTTT.

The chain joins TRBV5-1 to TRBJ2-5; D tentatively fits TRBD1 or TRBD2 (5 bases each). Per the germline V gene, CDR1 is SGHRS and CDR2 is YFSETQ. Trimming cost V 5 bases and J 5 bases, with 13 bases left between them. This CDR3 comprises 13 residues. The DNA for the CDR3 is TGCGCCAGCAGGGAGCGAGGGGTGGAGACCCAGTACTTC. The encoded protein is CASRERGVETQYF.

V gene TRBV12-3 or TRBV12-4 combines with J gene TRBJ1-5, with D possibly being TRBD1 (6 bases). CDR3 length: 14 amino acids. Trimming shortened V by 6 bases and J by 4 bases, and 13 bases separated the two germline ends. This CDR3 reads CASSPGVANQPQHF. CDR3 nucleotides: TGTGCCAGCAGCCCAGGGGTGGCAAATCAGCCCCAGCATTTT.

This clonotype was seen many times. CDR3 protein: CASSLTGRNGGHTGELFF. CDR3 DNA sequence: TGTGCCAGCAGCTTAACTGGGCGGAACGGGGGCCACACCGGGGAGCTGTTTTTT. The V gene is TRBV7-3, the J gene TRBJ2-2; the D call may be TRBD1 or TRBD2 (6 bases each). This CDR3 spans 18 amino acids. Per the germline V gene, CDR1 is SGHTA and CDR2 is FQGTGA. The ends were cut back, 0 bases at V and 3 bases at J, with 17 bases in the middle.

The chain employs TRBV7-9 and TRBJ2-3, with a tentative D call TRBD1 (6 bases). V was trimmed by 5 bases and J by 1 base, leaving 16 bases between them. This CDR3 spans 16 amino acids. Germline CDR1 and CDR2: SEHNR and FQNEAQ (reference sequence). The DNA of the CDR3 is TGTGCCAGCAGCCCGACAGGTTTCCTCCGCACAGATACGCAGTATTTT. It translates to CASSPTGFLRTDTQYF.